These T cell receptor beta chains were read from a single sample in a study of cytomegalovirus exposure and HLA in healthy donors. TCRdb keeps only in-frame clones here, not all; method: immunoSEQ multiplex PCR. The table lists roughly 180,000 clones, roughly 88% of them singletons. Sequenced sample: PBMCs. The receptors derive from a boy between 2 and 10 years old in good health and CMV-seronegative. CDR3s include the opening cysteine and the closing phenylalanine or tryptophan. The D gene is left open where the match is weak. Expanded clones get a size class; other rows say once, few or many, or leave the size out.

>few|TRBD2|TRBJ2-5|TRBV7-9
CASSPLRGEETQYF
TGTGCCAGCAGCCCACTGCGGGGGGAAGAGACCCAGTACTTC
>NA|TRBD1|TRBJ1-1|TRBV6-6
CASSYGTGGANTEAFF
TGTGCCAGCAGTTACGGGACAGGGGGCGCGAACACTGAAGCTTTCTTT
>once|NA|TRBJ1-6|TRBV5-4
CASSLYVRNFYNSPLHF
TGTGCCAGCAGCCTTTACGTGAGGAATTTCTATAATTCACCCCTCCACTTT
>few|NA|TRBJ2-5|TRBV9
CASSGGVTETQYF
TGTGCCAGCAGCGGAGGAGTGACGGAGACCCAGTACTTC
>NA|TRBD2|TRBJ2-1|TRBV7-2
CASSSRGSEQFF
TGTGCCAGCAGCTCGCGGGGGAGTGAGCAGTTCTTC
>NA|TRBD1|TRBJ2-2|TRBV18
CASSPWGQGAGELFF
TGTGCCAGCTCACCATGGGGACAGGGAGCCGGGGAGCTGTTTTTT
>NA|NA|TRBJ1-5|TRBV6-5
CASSFPGPQHF
TGTGCCAGCAGCTTCCCGGGGCCCCAGCATTTT
>NA|NA|TRBJ2-1|TRBV7-8
CASSFDNNEQFF
TGTGCCAGCAGCTTCGACAACAATGAGCAGTTCTTC
>NA|TRBD1|TRBJ1-2|TRBV18
CASSPSDRERAFYGYTF
TGTGCCAGCTCACCATCGGACAGGGAAAGAGCCTTTTATGGCTACACCTTC
>NA|NA|TRBJ2-6|TRBV5-6
CASILAGSGANVLTF
TGTGCCAGCATCCTGGCAGGGTCTGGGGCCAACGTCCTGACTTTC
>once|TRBD2|TRBJ2-3|TRBV10-3
CAIRLTSGASTDTQYF
TGTGCCATCAGATTGACTAGCGGAGCTAGCACAGATACGCAGTATTTT
>NA|TRBD1|TRBJ1-1|TRBV29-1
CSVARDRTFTEAFF
TGCAGCGTTGCCCGGGACAGGACCTTCACTGAAGCTTTCTTT
>NA|NA|TRBJ1-6|TRBV10-1
CASSESPRSPLHF
TGCGCCAGCAGTGAGTCCCCGAGATCACCCCTCCACTTT
>few|TRBD1|TRBJ2-5|TRBV6-5
CASSRTTGGGSDQYF
TGTGCCAGCAGTCGCACGACAGGGGGGGGCTCGGACCAGTACTTC
>NA|TRBD2|TRBJ2-1|TRBV29-1
CSARSRTSGGPGEQFF
TGCAGCGCCCGTTCGCGGACTAGCGGGGGACCTGGGGAGCAGTTCTTC
>NA|TRBD1|TRBJ1-2|TRBV6-6
CASRGDRESEGYTF
TGTGCCAGCAGGGGGGACAGGGAGTCGGAGGGCTACACCTTC
>NA|NA|TRBJ1-1|TRBV29-1
CSVDKRYEAFF
TGCAGCGTTGACAAGCGGTATGAAGCTTTCTTT
>NA|NA|TRBJ2-1|TRBV5-4
CASSLGTGWDNEQFF
TGTGCCAGCAGCTTGGGTACAGGATGGGATAATGAGCAGTTCTTC
>NA|NA|TRBJ1-2|TRBV10-2
CASSESLGSGNGGYTF
TGCGCCAGCAGTGAGTCATTGGGCTCGGGGAATGGAGGCTACACCTTC
>NA|NA|TRBJ2-1|TRBV7-2
CASSLTREGNNEQFF
TGTGCCAGCAGCTTAACCCGAGAGGGCAACAATGAGCAGTTCTTC
>NA|NA|TRBJ1-5|TRBV7-9
CASSFSETGDPNRPQHF
TGTGCCAGCAGCTTCAGTGAGACGGGGGACCCTAATCGGCCCCAGCATTTT
>NA|NA|TRBJ2-1|TRBV6-4
CAGRDSSYNEQFF
TGTGCCGGTCGGGACTCCTCCTACAATGAGCAGTTCTTC
>once|TRBD1|TRBJ2-1|TRBV7-9
CASSLTGANEQFF
TGTGCCAGCAGCCTCACAGGGGCCAATGAGCAGTTCTTC
>NA|TRBD2|TRBJ2-1|TRBV7-9
CASSILTSGRAEGEQFF
TGTGCCAGCAGCATCCTCACTAGCGGGAGGGCCGAAGGTGAGCAGTTCTTC
>NA|NA|TRBJ1-1|TRBV11-2
CASSLYSGRWNTEAFF
TGTGCCAGCAGCTTATATTCTGGGAGATGGAACACTGAAGCTTTCTTT
>NA|NA|TRBJ2-3|TRBV4-3
CASSQEAGLITDTQYF
TGCGCCAGCAGCCAAGAGGCGGGGCTGATCACAGATACGCAGTATTTT
>NA|TRBD1|TRBJ1-5|TRBV14
CARRDRKNYSNQPQHF
TGTGCCAGGAGGGACAGAAAAAATTATAGCAATCAGCCCCAGCATTTT
>NA|NA|TRBJ2-1|TRBV30
CAGADYNEQFF
TGTGCCGGAGCGGACTACAATGAGCAGTTCTTC
>once|NA|TRBJ1-1|TRBV5-1
CASSLLTENTEAFF
TGCGCCAGCAGCTTGCTAACAGAGAACACTGAAGCTTTCTTT
>NA|TRBD2|TRBJ2-5|TRBV6-6
CASRRLAGGGKETQYF
TGTGCCAGCAGAAGACTAGCGGGGGGAGGAAAAGAGACCCAGTACTTC
>NA|NA|TRBJ1-6|TRBV4-3
CASSQSGIPYNSPLHF
TGCGCCAGCAGCCAAAGCGGGATTCCCTATAATTCACCCCTCCACTTT
>NA|NA|TRBJ2-5|TRBV5-8
CASSLEAGQETQYF
TGTGCCAGCAGCCTAGAGGCAGGGCAAGAGACCCAGTACTTC
>NA|NA|TRBJ1-5|TRBV2
CASKNKGGNQPQHF
TGTGCCAGCAAGAACAAGGGGGGCAATCAGCCCCAGCATTTT
>NA|NA|TRBJ1-1|TRBV6-4
CASSREMNTEAFF
TGTGCCAGCAGTCGGGAGATGAACACTGAAGCTTTCTTT
>NA|TRBD1|TRBJ1-1|TRBV30
CAWATGVDTEAFF
TGTGCCTGGGCGACAGGGGTGGACACTGAAGCTTTCTTT
>NA|NA|TRBJ2-5|TRBV15
CATSRARLETQYF
TGTGCCACCAGCAGAGCCAGGTTGGAGACCCAGTACTTC
>few|NA|TRBJ1-3|TRBV10-3
CASAGGSGNTIYF
TGTGCCTCGGCGGGAGGCTCTGGAAACACCATATATTTT
>NA|NA|TRBJ1-4|TRBV18
CASSPQRATNEKLFF
TGTGCCAGCTCACCACAGCGTGCAACTAATGAAAAACTGTTTTTT
>few|NA|TRBJ2-5|TRBV25-1
CASRGSQETQYF
TGTGCCAGCAGGGGGAGCCAAGAGACCCAGTACTTC
>once|TRBD2|TRBJ2-2|TRBV18
CASSRISGSDTGELFF
TGTGCCAGCTCACGCATTAGCGGGAGTGACACCGGGGAGCTGTTTTTT
>NA|NA|TRBJ1-2|TRBV6-5
CASSWGRDFGGYTF
TGTGCCAGCAGTTGGGGGAGGGATTTTGGAGGCTACACCTTC
>NA|NA|TRBJ1-1|TRBV19
CASSIDLREGGTEAFF
TGTGCCAGTAGTATAGATTTGCGCGAAGGAGGAACTGAAGCTTTCTTT
>NA|NA|TRBJ2-1|TRBV13
CASSLGLERKFVYNEQFF
TGTGCCAGCAGCTTAGGCCTCGAGCGAAAATTCGTGTACAATGAGCAGTTCTTC
>once|TRBD1|TRBJ2-7|TRBV15
CATSRDRFPYEQYF
TGTGCCACCAGCAGGGACAGGTTCCCCTACGAGCAGTACTTC
>NA|TRBD2|TRBJ2-1|TRBV4-1
CASSLLAGALNEQFF
TGCGCCAGCAGCCTACTAGCGGGAGCACTAAATGAGCAGTTCTTC
>NA|TRBD1|TRBJ2-2|TRBV6-6
CASSLRQGDTGELFF
TGTGCCAGCAGCCTCAGACAGGGGGATACCGGGGAGCTGTTTTTT
>NA|TRBD2|TRBJ2-1|TRBV19
CASSPEGAGGVNEQFF
TGTGCCAGTAGTCCCGAGGGAGCGGGAGGGGTCAATGAGCAGTTCTTC
>few|NA|TRBJ2-7|TRBV29-1
CSVTINPPSYEQYF
TGCAGCGTGACGATCAACCCTCCTAGCTACGAGCAGTACTTC
>NA|TRBD1|TRBJ1-1|TRBV11-2
CASRPNVGTGRSAEAFF
TGTGCCAGCAGACCGAACGTAGGGACAGGGCGCTCGGCTGAAGCTTTCTTT
>few|TRBD2|TRBJ2-7|TRBV18
CASSPRPGLAAEQYF
TGTGCCAGCTCACCACGACCGGGACTAGCGGCCGAGCAGTACTTC